Listed below are T cell receptor beta chains from one sample, sequenced in a study of T cell responses to AZD1222 COVID-19 vaccine. TCRdb's copy holds only in-frame clones and misses some; the assay was immunoSEQ multiplex PCR. The repertoire includes about 120,000 clones, more than 75% of them detected once, and approximately 9.2% sits in the top ten. The material was peripheral blood, obtained on day 0 of AZD1222 vaccination. The receptors were sampled from an adult in good health. Both conserved end residues are part of each CDR3. The D gene is left open where the match is weak. Rows give clone size only sometimes, using once, few, many, or a class for an expanded clone.

size: .; V: TRBV4-3; J: TRBJ2-7; D: .; DNA: TGCGCCAGCAGCCAAGCCCCTTTTGACTACGAGCAGTACTTC; CDR3: CASSQAPFDYEQYF
size: .; V: TRBV19; J: TRBJ1-2; D: TRBD1; DNA: TGTGCCAGTAGTACCTCAGGGACAGGGGGCAAGTATGGCTACACCTTC; CDR3: CASSTSGTGGKYGYTF
size: .; V: TRBV4-2; J: TRBJ2-2; D: TRBD2; DNA: TGTGCCAGCAGCCAAGGGCTAGCGGGGGAGGCCGGGGAGCTGTTTTTT; CDR3: CASSQGLAGEAGELFF
size: .; V: TRBV27; J: TRBJ1-1; D: TRBD1; DNA: TGTGCCAGCAGCACGGGGACAGGGGTGAACACTGAAGCTTTCTTT; CDR3: CASSTGTGVNTEAFF
size: .; V: TRBV5-1; J: TRBJ2-3; D: TRBD2; DNA: TGCGCCAGCAGCCCTCAATCAGGGACTAGCGGGAGGGATACGCAGTATTTT; CDR3: CASSPQSGTSGRDTQYF
size: .; V: TRBV4-2; J: TRBJ2-2; D: .; DNA: TGTGCCAGCAGCCAAGATGACCGGGGTAAAACCGGGGAGCTGTTTTTT; CDR3: CASSQDDRGKTGELFF
size: .; V: TRBV11-2; J: TRBJ2-1; D: .; DNA: TGTGCCAGCAGCTTAAACGGGCGCTACAATGAGCAGTTCTTC; CDR3: CASSLNGRYNEQFF
size: .; V: TRBV14; J: TRBJ2-2; D: .; DNA: TGTGCCAGCAGCCACTACCCGACGGGAGCCGGGGAGCTGTTTTTT; CDR3: CASSHYPTGAGELFF
size: .; V: TRBV27; J: TRBJ2-4; D: TRBD2; DNA: TGTGCCAGCAGTTTATCGAATAGGGCGGGAGGGGGGAGTGAAAACATTCAGTACTTC; CDR3: CASSLSNRAGGGSENIQYF
size: .; V: TRBV18; J: TRBJ1-3; D: .; DNA: TGTGCCAGCTCACCACCGATAACAGGCTTCGGAAACACCATATATTTT; CDR3: CASSPPITGFGNTIYF
size: .; V: TRBV5-1; J: TRBJ1-6; D: .; DNA: TGCGCCAGCAGCCCGTCGACAGCGGATAATTCACCCCTCCACTTT; CDR3: CASSPSTADNSPLHF
size: .; V: TRBV10-1; J: TRBJ1-4; D: .; DNA: TGCGCCAGCAGGACCTACAGGGACTCTAATGAAAAACTGTTTTTT; CDR3: CASRTYRDSNEKLFF
size: .; V: TRBV5-1; J: TRBJ1-4; D: .; DNA: TGCGCCAGCAGCTTCGGGACCGCGGGACGGGTAGAAAAACTGTTTTTT; CDR3: CASSFGTAGRVEKLFF
size: .; V: TRBV10-2; J: TRBJ2-7; D: TRBD2; DNA: TGCGCCAGCTCTAGCGGGAGTAGGTACGAGCAGTACTTC; CDR3: CASSSGSRYEQYF
size: .; V: TRBV6-5; J: TRBJ1-1; D: .; DNA: TGTGCCAGCAGCGACAGGTCTTTGAGCACTGAAGCTTTCTTT; CDR3: CASSDRSLSTEAFF
size: .; V: TRBV7-9; J: TRBJ2-1; D: .; DNA: TGTGCCAGCAGCTTAGCTGGAGGCAATGAGCAGTTCTTC; CDR3: CASSLAGGNEQFF
size: .; V: TRBV19; J: TRBJ1-4; D: .; DNA: TGTGCCAGTAGTCCGCCGGGCCTTAAGAGGGGTGCAACTAATGAAAAACTGTTTTTT; CDR3: CASSPPGLKRGATNEKLFF
size: .; V: TRBV9; J: TRBJ2-3; D: .; DNA: TGTGCCAGCAGCGTAGAGAGTCATACCACAGATACGCAGTATTTT; CDR3: CASSVESHTTDTQYF
size: .; V: TRBV27; J: TRBJ1-6; D: .; DNA: TGTGCCAGCCGCACAGGGACCTATAATTCACCCCTCCACTTT; CDR3: CASRTGTYNSPLHF
size: .; V: TRBV2; J: TRBJ2-2; D: TRBD1; DNA: TGTGCCAGCACCTTAAGGACAGGGGGCACCGGGGAGCTGTTTTTT; CDR3: CASTLRTGGTGELFF
size: .; V: TRBV6-1; J: TRBJ1-4; D: TRBD1; DNA: TGTGCCAGCAGTGTTCTTGGACAGGGGCCGAATGAAAAACTGTTTTTT; CDR3: CASSVLGQGPNEKLFF
size: .; V: TRBV5-4; J: TRBJ2-3; D: .; DNA: TGTGCCAGCAGCTTTCGGAAGGGAACAGATACGCAGTATTTT; CDR3: CASSFRKGTDTQYF
size: .; V: TRBV3-1/TRBV3-2; J: TRBJ1-3; D: .; DNA: TGTGCCAGCAGCCAAGAGGGAGTAAACACCATATATTTT; CDR3: CASSQEGVNTIYF
size: few; V: TRBV4-2; J: TRBJ2-7; D: TRBD2; DNA: TGTGCCAGCAGCCAGCCCGGGACTAGCGTCTACGAGCAGTACTTC; CDR3: CASSQPGTSVYEQYF
size: .; V: TRBV5-1; J: TRBJ2-7; D: .; DNA: TGCGCCAGCAGCCAACCTCCGGACCACGAGCAGTACTTC; CDR3: CASSQPPDHEQYF
size: .; V: TRBV12-3/TRBV12-4; J: TRBJ1-5; D: .; DNA: TGTGCCAGCGCTAGTAGCAATCAGCCCCAGCATTTT; CDR3: CASASSNQPQHF
size: .; V: TRBV6-5; J: TRBJ2-7; D: TRBD2; DNA: TGTGCCAGCAGTTATAGGTGGACTAGCGGCTACGAGCAGTACTTC; CDR3: CASSYRWTSGYEQYF
size: .; V: TRBV7-2; J: TRBJ2-1; D: .; DNA: TGTGCCAGCAGCTTAGGTGGTGAGGTCGATGAGCAGTTCTTC; CDR3: CASSLGGEVDEQFF
size: .; V: TRBV25-1; J: TRBJ1-2; D: .; DNA: TGTGCCAGCAGTGAGATACAGGAAAACTATGGCTACACCTTC; CDR3: CASSEIQENYGYTF
size: .; V: TRBV4-1; J: TRBJ1-4; D: .; DNA: TGCGCCAGCAGCCATCTCCATCTAGTTGGAAATGAAAAACTGTTTTTT; CDR3: CASSHLHLVGNEKLFF
size: .; V: TRBV4-2; J: TRBJ2-7; D: .; DNA: TGTGCCAGCAGCCAAGAGGTGTCTGGCTCCTACGAGCAGTACTTC; CDR3: CASSQEVSGSYEQYF
size: .; V: TRBV28; J: TRBJ2-5; D: .; DNA: TGTGCCAGCAAGTCGGAGCGAGAGACCCAGTACTTC; CDR3: CASKSERETQYF
size: .; V: TRBV4-3; J: TRBJ2-1; D: .; DNA: TGCGCCAGCAGCCAGGTCCCCCAGTCGAACACCTACAATGAGCAGTTCTTC; CDR3: CASSQVPQSNTYNEQFF
size: .; V: TRBV6-6; J: TRBJ2-3; D: TRBD2; DNA: TGTGCCAGCAGTTACCGTCGGGGGGGCGAAGATACGCAGTATTTT; CDR3: CASSYRRGGEDTQYF
size: .; V: TRBV29-1; J: TRBJ2-7; D: .; DNA: TGCAGCGTTGAAGATCCGAAGGAGGCCCCGACTCGGCACTTC; CDR3: CSVEDPKEAPTRHF
size: .; V: TRBV27; J: TRBJ1-1; D: TRBD1; DNA: TGTGCCAGCAGTCCGTCGACAGGGTACATGAACACTGAAGCTTTCTTT; CDR3: CASSPSTGYMNTEAFF
size: .; V: TRBV28; J: TRBJ1-5; D: TRBD1; DNA: TGTGCCAGCAGTTTGCAGGGGGCCTACAATCAGCCCCAGCATTTT; CDR3: CASSLQGAYNQPQHF
size: once; V: TRBV27; J: TRBJ1-2; D: TRBD1; DNA: TGTGCCAGCAGTCGACAGGGCCGTAACTATGGCTACACCTTC; CDR3: CASSRQGRNYGYTF
size: .; V: TRBV10-1; J: TRBJ2-7; D: .; DNA: TGCGCCAGCAGTGGAGCCAGCTCCTACGAGCAGTACTTC; CDR3: CASSGASSYEQYF
size: .; V: TRBV7-9; J: TRBJ2-3; D: .; DNA: TGTGCCAGCAGCTTAGGGCCGGGCACAGATACGCAGTATTTT; CDR3: CASSLGPGTDTQYF
size: .; V: TRBV5-1; J: TRBJ2-1; D: TRBD1; DNA: TGCGCCAGCAGCCACGGGACAGGGTTCTACAATGAGCAGTTCTTC; CDR3: CASSHGTGFYNEQFF
size: .; V: TRBV5-6; J: TRBJ2-7; D: .; DNA: TGTGCCAGCAGCTTGGAGGGGGAAGGGACCTCCTCCTACGAGCAGTACTTC; CDR3: CASSLEGEGTSSYEQYF
size: .; V: TRBV19; J: TRBJ1-1; D: .; DNA: TGTGCCAGTAGCGAACAGGTAAACACTGAAGCTTTCTTT; CDR3: CASSEQVNTEAFF
size: .; V: TRBV29-1; J: TRBJ1-2; D: TRBD1; DNA: TGCAGCGTTGAAGAACAGGGGGCAGGTGGCTACACCTTC; CDR3: CSVEEQGAGGYTF
size: .; V: TRBV2; J: TRBJ2-4; D: TRBD1; DNA: TGTGCCAGCAGTCAGGACAGGGTACTAGCCAAAAACATTCAGTACTTC; CDR3: CASSQDRVLAKNIQYF
size: .; V: TRBV7-9; J: TRBJ1-1; D: TRBD1; DNA: TGTGCCAGCAGCTTAGATGACAGGGCGAACACTGAAGCTTTCTTT; CDR3: CASSLDDRANTEAFF
size: once; V: TRBV11-2; J: TRBJ1-5; D: TRBD1; DNA: TGTGCCAGCAGCAGATCGGGACAGGGCGGCAATCAGCCCCAGCATTTT; CDR3: CASSRSGQGGNQPQHF
size: .; V: TRBV9; J: TRBJ2-7; D: TRBD2; DNA: TGTGCCAGCAGCCTCAAGGTGTTAGCGGGAGGGCCGTCTGGGGAGCAGTACTTC; CDR3: CASSLKVLAGGPSGEQYF
size: .; V: TRBV11-3; J: TRBJ2-2; D: .; DNA: TGTGCCAGCAGCTTTGGGTGGGACACCGGGGAGCTGTTTTTT; CDR3: CASSFGWDTGELFF
size: .; V: TRBV19; J: TRBJ2-1; D: .; DNA: TGTGCCAGTAGTATTTCTGACAGTTACAATGAGCAGTTCTTC; CDR3: CASSISDSYNEQFF
size: .; V: TRBV11-2; J: TRBJ2-1; D: TRBD2; DNA: TGTGCCAGCAGCGCCCGACTCCGGACTAGCGGGTACAATGAGCAGTTCTTC; CDR3: CASSARLRTSGYNEQFF
size: .; V: TRBV6-5; J: TRBJ2-7; D: TRBD2; DNA: TGTGCCAGCAGTTACGCCTCAGCGGGAGGGCCCTACGAGCAGTACTTC; CDR3: CASSYASAGGPYEQYF
size: .; V: TRBV7-9; J: TRBJ1-6; D: .; DNA: TGTGCCAGCAGCTTAGCGGGACGGGTATACTCACCCCTCCACTTT; CDR3: CASSLAGRVYSPLHF
size: .; V: TRBV10-1; J: TRBJ2-3; D: .; DNA: TGCGCCAGCAGTGATAGGGGGAGTAGAGATACGCAGTATTTT; CDR3: CASSDRGSRDTQYF
size: .; V: TRBV7-2; J: TRBJ2-5; D: .; DNA: TGTGCCAGCAGCTTTTTCCAGATTCAAGAGACCCAGTACTTC; CDR3: CASSFFQIQETQYF
size: .; V: TRBV6-5; J: TRBJ1-4; D: TRBD1; DNA: TGTGCCAGCAGTTACTCGAAAGGGGGGACAGATGAAAAACTGTTTTTT; CDR3: CASSYSKGGTDEKLFF
size: .; V: TRBV28; J: TRBJ2-2; D: .; DNA: TGTGCCAGCAGACCGGACACCCTGGGGTTTGGGAAAAACCGCGGGGAGCTGTTTTTT; CDR3: CASRPDTLGFGKNRGELFF
size: once; V: TRBV5-4; J: TRBJ2-7; D: .; DNA: TGTGCCAGCAGCCTCCCCATCGGGGGCTCCTACGAGCAGTACTTC; CDR3: CASSLPIGGSYEQYF
size: .; V: TRBV18; J: TRBJ1-1; D: .; DNA: TGTGCCAGCTCACCAGCGGACCGCGCGAACACTGAAGCTTTCTTT; CDR3: CASSPADRANTEAFF
size: .; V: TRBV18; J: TRBJ2-1; D: TRBD2; DNA: TGTGCCAGCTCACCACTAGCGGGAAATGAGCAGTTCTTC; CDR3: CASSPLAGNEQFF